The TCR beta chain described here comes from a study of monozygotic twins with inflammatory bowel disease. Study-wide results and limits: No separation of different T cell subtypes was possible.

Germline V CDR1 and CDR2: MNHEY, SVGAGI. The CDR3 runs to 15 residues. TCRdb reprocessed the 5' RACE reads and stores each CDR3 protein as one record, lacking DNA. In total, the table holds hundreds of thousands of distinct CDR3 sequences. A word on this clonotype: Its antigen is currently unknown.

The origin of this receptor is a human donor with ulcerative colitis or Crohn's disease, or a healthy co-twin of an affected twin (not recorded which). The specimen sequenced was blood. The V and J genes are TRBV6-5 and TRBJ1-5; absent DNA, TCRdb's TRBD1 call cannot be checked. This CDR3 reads CASSYVGGGNQPQHF.